This TCR beta chain was retrieved from a study of blood T cell repertoires in COVID-19. Data came from immunoSEQ multiplex PCR; TCRdb stores just in-frame clones and leaves some out. The sample shows tens of thousands of clones, about 72% of them seen only once. This receptor was taken from a man aged 70-80 years with active or convalescent COVID-19. Sequencing was done on a sample of peripheral blood.

CDR3: CAWSGDLRNTEAFF. CDR3 nucleotide sequence: TGTGCCTGGAGTGGGGACTTACGGAACACTGAAGCTTTCTTT. The chain uses TRBV30 and TRBJ1-1, with D possibly being TRBD1 (5 bases). The CDR3 contains 14 residues. The germline V and J ends were trimmed by 1 base and 1 base, with 10 bases remaining between them. CDR1 and CDR2 (germline): GTSNPN, SVGIG (reference sequence).